Reported below is one T cell receptor beta chain. The data stem from a study of blood T cell repertoires in COVID-19. Here immunoSEQ multiplex PCR was the method, and the copy in TCRdb shows in-frame clones only, minus some. The sample holds 110,000 to 150,000 clones; about four fifths are singletons and the top ten take about 3.5%. This CDR3 has 13 amino acids. The V gene's germline CDR1 is SGHRS and CDR2 YFSETQ. V was pared by 4 bases and J by 2 bases, with 2 bases of the junction left unmatched. The chain is built from TRBV5-1 and TRBJ1-2, with 7 bases lining up with TRBD1. The TCR originated in a man between 65 and 85 years old who had recovered from COVID-19. The sample was peripheral blood. Here the CDR3 DNA reads TGCGCCAGCAGCGTGACAGGGAACTATGGCTACACCTTC. Translating it yields CASSVTGNYGYTF.